This T cell receptor (beta chain) is from a study of T-cell memory formation after mild COVID-19. Study as a whole: TCR clusters mostly belonged to single donors.

V lost 5 bases and J lost 7, with 12 bases in between. Germline V gene sequence: CDR1 MNHEY, CDR2 SVGEGT. The CDR3 loop spans 13 amino acids. TCRdb reprocessed the 5' RACE reads via MiXCR and lists one record per CDR3 protein. This sample has some 350,000 distinct CDR3 sequences; roughly 15% occur once, and the top ten carry approximately 20%. Comment on this clonotype: Its cognate antigen is unknown.

Points from the study as a whole: Second-wave clones that peaked on day 37 lacked confirmed SARS-CoV-2 specificity. Later expanders leaned toward CD4+, whereas clones contracting from day 15 to 85 were balanced CD4/CD8. Some clones that responded were present in memory (sampled pre-infection), which suggests cross-reactive memory joined.

V is TRBV6-2 or TRBV6-3 and J is TRBJ1-5; weak D call: TRBD1 (6 bases). The material sequenced was PBMCs or a T cell subset sorted from them (not recorded which). This TCR came from a man aged 18 to 30 who had mild COVID-19 (a few samples of this study predate the infection). Cell type and time point are not known. This chain's CDR3 is CASSTGIKQPQHF. For the CDR3, the DNA is TGTGCCAGCAGTACAGGGATAAAGCAGCCCCAGCATTTT.